A selection of T cell receptor beta chains follows, all from one sample in a study of PD-1 blockade in classical Hodgkin lymphoma. The protocol was immunoSEQ multiplex PCR, while the TCRdb copy is restricted to in-frame clones and leaves out a portion. The table lists tens of thousands of clones, over 90% of them singletons. Sequencing was performed on peripheral blood mononuclear cells (PBMCs). These receptors all come from a human donor with classical Hodgkin lymphoma. The CDR3 runs from the conserved cysteine through the conserved F or W. Each record gives: V gene, J gene, D gene, CDR3 length, clone size, CDR3 protein, CDR3 DNA. D genes are given only for firm matches. The size entry is marked missing in some rows and otherwise reads once, few, many or a size class.

>TRBV7-7|TRBJ2-5|TRBD2|16|.
CASSQKATSGQETQYF
TGTGCCAGCAGCCAAAAGGCGACTAGCGGGCAAGAGACCCAGTACTTC
>TRBV7-7|TRBJ2-7|TRBD1|13|.
CASSANRGREQYF
TGTGCCAGCAGCGCTAACAGGGGACGGGAGCAGTACTTC
>TRBV5-4|TRBJ2-1|TRBD2|15|.
CASSGTSGRSGEQFF
TGTGCCAGCAGCGGGACTAGCGGGAGGTCGGGTGAGCAGTTCTTC
>TRBV12-5|TRBJ1-2|.|17|.
CASGLVRQGIFNYGYTF
TGTGCTAGTGGTTTGGTACGGCAGGGGATTTTTAACTATGGCTACACCTTC
>TRBV28|TRBJ2-5|.|15|.
CASSLEAAGGVTQYF
TGTGCCAGCAGTTTAGAGGCAGCAGGCGGGGTGACCCAGTACTTC
>TRBV9|TRBJ2-1|.|16|.
CASSAPSGGSGNEQFF
TGTGCCAGCAGCGCCCCGAGTGGGGGGAGTGGGAATGAGCAGTTCTTC
>TRBV28|TRBJ1-5|TRBD1|15|.
CASRTYRGGNQPQHF
TGTGCCAGCAGAACTTACAGGGGTGGAAATCAGCCCCAGCATTTT
>TRBV19|TRBJ1-1|.|12|few
CASKPKNTEAFF
TGTGCCAGTAAGCCAAAAAACACTGAAGCTTTCTTT
>TRBV7-7|TRBJ2-2|.|16|.
CASGLRVAVNTGELFF
TGTGCCAGCGGATTACGAGTAGCGGTGAACACCGGGGAGCTGTTTTTT
>TRBV4-2|TRBJ1-2|.|15|.
CAARGPSYFNYGYTF
TGTGCCGCTCGCGGGCCCTCGTATTTTAACTATGGCTACACCTTC
>TRBV7-8|TRBJ2-7|.|14|.
CASSLAQGFLEQYF
TGTGCCAGCAGCTTAGCTCAGGGGTTCTTGGAGCAGTACTTC
>TRBV27|TRBJ1-5|TRBD1|19|.
CASSPLRDRSPLSNQPQHF
TGTGCCAGCAGTCCCCTCCGGGACAGGTCACCATTAAGCAATCAGCCCCAGCATTTT
>TRBV27|TRBJ2-7|TRBD1|14|.
CASSTGTGHYEQYF
TGTGCCAGCAGCACCGGGACAGGCCACTACGAGCAGTACTTC
>TRBV7-8|TRBJ1-1|.|16|.
CASSIDPHKGSTEAFF
TGTGCCAGCAGCATAGACCCTCATAAGGGGAGCACTGAAGCTTTCTTT
>TRBV7-6|TRBJ2-7|TRBD2|17|.
CASSPRTSGSLSYEQYF
TGTGCCAGCAGCCCCCGGACTAGCGGGAGCTTGTCCTACGAGCAGTACTTC
>TRBV2|TRBJ2-3|.|17|.
CASSERKQGRLRDTQYF
TGTGCCAGCAGTGAAAGGAAACAGGGGAGGTTGAGAGATACGCAGTATTTT